The entry below describes one T cell receptor (beta chain). Deep-level running was used for the assay. Only in-frame clones appear in the TCRdb table, and some are missing; sequencing was by immunoSEQ multiplex PCR. The sample consists of 2 million to 2.5 million clones, approximately 94% of them appearing once. This sample stems from a study of shared clonotypes between healthy human individuals. The overall study: Per donor, CD8 memory used one plate, CD8 naive used two, CD4 memory used three and CD4 naive used three.

The germline gives CDR1 SGHVS, CDR2 FQNEAQ. This CDR3 comprises 16 residues. Trimming cost V 5 bases and J 0 bases; bases outside gene matches: 9. Sequenced sample: naive CD4+ T cells sorted from blood. Subset indicated: CD45RA+ positively selected. This clonotype was sampled from a man aged 18 to 35 in good health. The chain combines TRBV7-8 with TRBJ1-1; 7 bases are a match to TRBD1. Here the CDR3 reads CASSTRGAPMNTEAFF. The CDR3 bases are TGTGCCAGCAGCACCAGGGGGGCCCCCATGAACACTGAAGCTTTCTTT.